The 19 T cell receptor beta chains presented below share a single source sample, sequenced in a study of shared clonotypes between healthy human individuals. Profiling relied on immunoSEQ multiplex PCR, and the TCRdb table lists in-frame clones only, not all of them. The profile shows 650,000 to 750,000 clones, roughly 70% of them singletons. The specimen sequenced was memory CD4+ T cells sorted from blood. The sample's subset: CD45RA-negative fraction. The receptor set was obtained from a woman aged 25 to 39 in good health.

This clone was seen once. The chain joins TRBV10-2 to TRBJ1-1; possible D gene TRBD1, 5 bases. In germline, CDR1 is WSHSY, CDR2 SAAADI. V lost 7 bases, J lost 10 bases, and 7 bases lay in between. The CDR3 runs to 9 residues. This CDR3 is CASKGVAFF. CDR3 DNA: TGCGCCAGCAAAGGGGTAGCTTTCTTT.

This chain links TRBV28 with TRBJ2-5, with unresolved D. V shed 4 bases and J shed 4 bases, with 7 bases lying between them. Germline-derived CDR1 and CDR2 are MDHEN and SYDVKM. The CDR3 contains 12 residues. The CDR3, as DNA: TGTGCCAGCAGTTCAGTGGGAGAGACCCAGTACTTC. Amino acids: CASSSVGETQYF.

The chain combines TRBV10-3 with TRBJ2-4; perhaps TRBD2 as D (6 bases). The CDR3 runs to 13 residues. V lost 6 bases, J lost 4 bases, and 10 bases lay in between. Looked up from germline, CDR1 is ENHRY and CDR2 is SYGVKD. CDR3 DNA sequence: TGTGCCATCAGGCGGAGGGTAAAAAACATTCAGTACTTC. Residues: CAIRRRVKNIQYF.

This clone was detected once. The rearrangement joins TRBV5-1 to TRBJ1-1; D uncertain. V was clipped by 5 bases and J by 8 bases, with 22 bases between them. This CDR3 comprises 15 residues. Germline CDR1 reads SGHRS; CDR2 reads YFSETQ. The CDR3 DNA reads TGCGCCAGCAGGCCCTTGACTGTCGTCCCGTCAGAAGCTTTCTTT. Translating gives CASRPLTVVPSEAFF.

There are a few counts of this clone. The chain carries TRBV28 and TRBJ2-2; possible D gene TRBD2, 6 bases. The CDR3 consists of 14 residues. Trimming cost V 8 bases and J 5 bases, with 15 bases left between them. Germline V CDR1 and CDR2: MDHEN, SYDVKM. CDR3: CASGYATRTGELFF. CDR3 DNA sequence: TGTGCCAGCGGTTACGCGACTAGGACCGGGGAGCTGTTTTTT.

The gene calls are TRBV10-2 and TRBJ1-6, with TRBD1 identical over 9 bases. This CDR3 has 14 residues. Germline trimming cut 6 bases from V and 9 bases from J; bases unmatched to any gene: 6. Germline CDR1 reads WSHSY; CDR2 reads SAAADI. CDR3: CASRELDRGSPLHF. CDR3 nucleotides: TGCGCCAGCAGGGAGCTGGACAGGGGTTCACCCCTCCACTTT.

This chain uses TRBV2 with TRBJ2-2; D is possibly TRBD1 or TRBD2 (6 bases each). CDR1 SNHLY and CDR2 FYNNEI come from the germline V gene. This CDR3 comprises 16 residues. V gave up 6 bases and J gave up 1 base, with 15 bases separating them. This chain's CDR3 is CASSQAGGENTGELFF. The CDR3 coding sequence is TGTGCCAGCAGCCAAGCCGGGGGCGAGAACACCGGGGAGCTGTTTTTT.

The chain joins TRBV19 to TRBJ2-2; possibly TRBD1 for D (6 bases). The V end lost 2 bases, the J end lost 2 bases, and 18 bases lay between the germline ends. The germline V gene encodes CDR1 LNHDA and CDR2 SQIVND (reference sequence). CDR3 size: 18 residues. CDR3 nucleotide sequence: TGTGCCAGTAGTATACTGTACCGGGACACGGCTAACACCGGGGAGCTGTTTTTT. Its protein is CASSILYRDTANTGELFF.

In the case of this clone: The same CDR3 can be traced to other DNA sequences in this sample. The chain employs TRBV5-1 and TRBJ2-5; D ambiguous. The CDR3 runs 13 residues. The germline V gene has CDR1 SGHRS and CDR2 YFSETQ. The ends were cut back, 4 bases at V and 2 bases at J, with 9 bases in the middle. CDR3 region: CASSPGLQETQYF. The DNA of the CDR3 is TGCGCCAGCAGCCCGGGTCTTCAAGAGACCCAGTACTTC.

The rearrangement uses TRBV5-1 and TRBJ2-2; 13 bases map to TRBD2. The ends lost 3 bases at V and 4 bases at J; junction bases unmatched: 3. Germline V gives CDR1 SGHRS, CDR2 YFSETQ. This CDR3 is built from 16 residues. The CDR3 DNA reads as TGCGCCAGCAGCTCACTAGCGGGAGGGCCCACCGGGGAGCTGTTTTTT. Protein product: CASSSLAGGPTGELFF.

This clone was recorded once. The chain has TRBV14 and TRBJ2-2; the match to TRBD2 covers 7 bases. The CDR3 runs 16 residues. J lost 7 bases, V lost 7 bases, and 15 bases had no gene match. CDR1 and CDR2 from the germline V gene are SGHDN and FVKESK. The CDR3 bases are TGTGCCAGCACCGGAGGCGGGAGTGATCTGATCGGGGAGCTGTTTTTT. It encodes CASTGGGSDLIGELFF. Supplemented by reference TRBV14 and TRBJ2-2, the full variable domain reads EAGVTQFPSHSVIEKGQTVTLRCDPISGHDNLYWYRRVMGKEIKFLLHFVKESKQDESGMPNNRFLAERTGGTYSTLKVQPAELEDSGVYFCASTGGGSDLIGELFFGEGSRLTVL.

This clone was counted between two and nine times. CDR3 loop: CASSRPTGELFF. The DNA for the CDR3 is TGTGCCAGCAGTCGGCCGACCGGGGAGCTGTTTTTT. The rearrangement joins TRBV5-8 to TRBJ2-2; D gene uncertain. The CDR3 is made up of 12 amino acids. Trimming removed 5 bases from V and 5 bases from J, with 7 bases in between. Germline-derived CDR1 and CDR2 are SGHTS and YDEGEE.

This clone occurred a few times. This specimen includes other DNA sequences encoding the same CDR3. The rearrangement links TRBV11-2 to TRBJ2-7; possibly TRBD2 for D (5 bases). There are 12 residues in the CDR3. CDR1 is SGHAT, CDR2 FQNNGV, per germline. V lost 6 bases, J lost 4 bases, and 10 bases lay in between. The CDR3 DNA follows: TGTGCCAGCAGTTCCGGGGAATACGAGCAGTACTTC. The encoded protein is CASSSGEYEQYF.

The V and J genes are TRBV4-1 and TRBJ2-1; D unclear. With 8 bases removed from V and 0 bases from J, the gap between germline ends came to 17 bases. This CDR3 is built from 16 residues. Germline CDR1 reads MGHRA; CDR2 reads YSYEKL. The chain's CDR3 is CASGVRLTASYNEQFF. CDR3 in DNA: TGCGCCAGCGGCGTCAGACTTACCGCCTCCTACAATGAGCAGTTCTTC.

The rearrangement joins TRBV2 to TRBJ1-4; D is undetermined. The germline gives CDR1 SNHLY, CDR2 FYNNEI. The CDR3 is 15 residues long. Between the trimmed V and J ends, which lost 3 bases and 0 bases, there was a span of 8 bases. As DNA, the CDR3 is TGTGCCAGCAGTGAGTCGGAAGCAACTAATGAAAAACTGTTTTTT. Its translation is CASSESEATNEKLFF.

To note about this clone: One base away lies a much larger clone, so this may be a sequencing read error. The sample carries other DNA sequences with the same CDR3. V is TRBV19 and J is TRBJ2-3; TRBD1 agrees at 10 bases. This CDR3 contains 15 residues. Germline V gives CDR1 LNHDA, CDR2 SQIVND (reference sequence). J gave up 3 bases and V 3 bases, and 3 bases lay outside the gene matches. Here the CDR3 DNA reads TGTGCCAGTAGTATCGGGACAGGGGCAACAGATACGCAGTATTTT. Translated, it gives CASSIGTGATDTQYF.

Only one count was recorded for this clone. Other DNA sequences in the same sample also yield this CDR3. The chain recombines TRBV28 with TRBJ2-7; D is perhaps TRBD1 (5 bases). With 6 bases removed from V and 3 bases from J, the gap between germline ends came to 12 bases. The CDR3 has 13 amino acids. CDR1 is MDHEN and CDR2 is SYDVKM in the germline V gene. The CDR3 is CASRSSTDYEQYF. CDR3 bases: TGTGCCAGCAGATCCTCGACAGACTACGAGCAGTACTTC.

This sequence joins TRBV7-7 and TRBJ2-5; weak D call: TRBD2 (6 bases). The CDR3 is 14 amino acids. The germline gives CDR1 SSHAT, CDR2 FNYEAQ (reference sequence). The V and J ends lost 5 bases and 4 bases respectively, with 14 bases between them. The CDR3: CASSPTGRGETQYF. CDR3 coding DNA: TGTGCCAGCAGCCCAACCGGGAGAGGAGAGACCCAGTACTTC.

CDR3 nucleotide sequence: TGTGCCAGCAGTGAAGCGCTAGGGACAGGGAGCTACTACGAGCAGTACTTC. This gives the protein CASSEALGTGSYYEQYF. J is TRBJ2-7 and V is TRBV6-1; 9 positions match TRBD1. CDR3 length equals 17 residues. Germline V lookup: CDR1 MNHNS, CDR2 SASEGT. The junction had 9 bases not matched to a gene; V was cut back by 0 bases and J by 3 bases.